This T cell receptor (beta chain) came from a study of CD8+ T cells in alopecia areata. General observations from the study: Scalp sample sequencing also detects resident alphabeta T cells of normal skin.

cDNA prepared by RNA extraction and subsequent reverse transcription served as the template for sequencing. This table comes from immunoSEQ multiplex PCR, and its TCRdb copy is limited to in-frame clones, with some not included. The repertoire consists of 140,000 to 150,000 clones, with approximately 60% occurring once and the leading ten covering 36%. The V and J ends lost 0 bases and 5 bases, in that order; junction bases with no gene match: 9. The germline gives CDR1 LNHNV, CDR2 YYDKDF (reference sequence). CDR3 length: 17 residues. This clone was seen repeatedly, ten times or more. Its antigen remains unknown. PBMCs were stained for CD3, CD4 and CD8, and CD4+ and CD8+ T cells were sorted.

Sequenced: CD8+ T cells sorted from blood. This receptor was taken from a human donor in good health. The V call is TRBV15, the J call TRBJ2-3; 9 bases map to TRBD1. CDR3 residues: CATSRELDRGSQDTQYF. The DNA for the CDR3 is TGTGCCACCAGCAGAGAGTTGGACAGGGGAAGTCAAGATACGCAGTATTTT.